The clone carrying this T cell receptor beta chain was seen at least ten times. The sample originates from a study of T cells after yellow fever vaccination. One entry per CDR3 protein results from TCRdb running MiXCR on the 5' RACE reads. The sample has hundreds of thousands of distinct CDR3 sequences, around 6.4% seen once. The V gene lost 6 bases and the J gene lost 2 bases, with 15 bases spanning the gap. Germline lookup yields CDR1 SGHRS and CDR2 YFSETQ. The CDR3 has 14 amino acids. The gene calls are TRBV5-1 and TRBJ2-7; the D call may be TRBD1 or TRBD2 (5 bases each). The sequences come from PBMCs, collected 5 days after the yellow fever booster vaccination. This TCR was recovered from a man aged 25-40 years who received the YFV17D yellow fever vaccine. CDR3 coding DNA: TGCGCCAGCACCCCCCCGGGACGGACCTACGAGCAGTACTTC. Amino acid sequence: CASTPPGRTYEQYF.